The entry that follows covers one T cell receptor (beta chain) sequence. The antigen it binds to is not known. Reading the germline V gene gives CDR1 LGHNA and CDR2 YSLEER. Including the terminal cysteine and phenylalanine, the CDR3 comprises 16 residues. DNA is not recorded here. A commercial ELISA kit detecting HCMV-specific IgG in serum was used to determine HCMV serostatus. Ficoll density gradient centrifugation was used to isolate peripheral blood mononuclear cells from blood. Sequencing was performed on an Illumina HiSeq 2000. The TCR beta cDNA libraries were made using 5'RACE template switching, a step that added both a universal primer site and unique molecular identifiers. cDNA synthesis was primed from the TCR beta constant segment, followed by two successive PCR amplification steps. Per the authors' processing: MIGEC handled demultiplexing of the reads and grouping by UMI, while MiTCR was used to assemble and quantify clonotypes. To exclude erroneous sequences, only TCR cDNA sequences supported by at least two reads were retained. The tcR package was used for downstream repertoire analysis, with clonotypes matched between fractions based on CDR3 nucleotide sequence plus V segment. VDJmatch was used to annotate antigen specificity against VDJdb, with one amino acid substitution in CDR3 allowed. TCRdb reprocessed the sequencing reads and holds a single record per CDR3 protein sequence, with no DNA. These V and J calls originate from TCRdb's pipeline instead of the authors' own analysis. The sample's clone listing holds a few hundred thousand distinct CDR3 sequences. The ten largest clones take up roughly 3.6% of the sample.

This record comes from a study of T cells expressing NK-cell markers (TCRdb year 2020). With regard to the full study: Under ten donors provided sorted CD3+CD56+NKG2C+, CD3+CD56+NKG2C- and CD3+CD56-NKG2C+ T-cell subsets, whose TCR beta-chain repertoires were profiled. All eight donors whose samples were sequenced were randomly selected healthy volunteers, three of them men and five women. Seven of the eight sequenced donors were HCMV-seropositive and one was HCMV-seronegative. Sequencing of the libraries produced 2 x 150 bp reads on Illumina HiSeq 2000/2500, MiSeq or NextSeq.

The investigation overall reported the following: Whether the expanded NKG2C-expressing T cell clones were specific for HCMV antigens remained unclear. In six donors, the dominant CD3+CD56+NKG2C+ clonotypes ranked among the top 10 CD8+ clonotypes, making up 1.0-7.0% of CD8+ T cells. Those dominant clonotypes were again the most abundant among CD3+CD56-NKG2C+ cells in a few donors, at roughly 28.3-60.1%.

The receptor was derived from a man aged 18 to 29 in good health. Donor details come from another sample of the same person, matched by shared clones. The receptor chain draws on TRBV4-3 and TRBJ2-7; with no DNA, the TCRdb D assignment of TRBD2 cannot be verified. Sequences were obtained from blood T cells: a sorted CD56 or NKG2C T cell subset, CD4+ or CD8+ T cells, or bulk PBMC T cells (not recorded which). The encoded CDR3 is CASSQDRVAGVYEQYF.